These 21 T cell receptor beta chains were sequenced from one sample in a study of CD8 T cells in acute hepatitis C reinfection. Stated time point: naive CD8 control sorted from an acute-time-point sample. The method was immunoSEQ multiplex PCR; TCRdb's version includes in-frame clones alone and lacks a portion of them. The sample holds tens of thousands of clones, 75% to 90% seen once. Sequencing used naive CD8+ T cells from PBMCs. The receptors shown here come from a woman aged 18-29 years who spontaneously cleared hepatitis C infection.

In the case of this clone: One end of the junction fails to match germline, which may point to a read error. Within the sample, other DNA sequences also encode this same CDR3. The CDR3 nucleotides read TGTGCCAGTAGCTTCAGGGACTCGTCCGGGGAGCTGTTTTTT. This codes for CASSFRDSSGELFF. This sequence joins TRBV7-9 and TRBJ2-2; possible D gene TRBD2, 6 bases. The germline CDR1 and CDR2 sequences are SEHNR and FQNEAQ (reference sequence). The CDR3 has 14 amino acids.

The gene calls are TRBV6-1 and TRBJ2-1; D not resolved. CDR3 size: 14 residues. Between the trimmed V and J ends, which lost 6 bases and 7 bases, there was a span of 16 bases. Germline V gene data show CDR1 as MNHNS and CDR2 as SASEGT. The chain's CDR3 is CASSRVGSPNEQFF. The CDR3 DNA sequence: TGTGCCAGCAGCCGGGTGGGATCTCCAAATGAGCAGTTCTTC.

V and J are TRBV19 and TRBJ1-1; possibly TRBD1 for D (5 bases). CDR1 and CDR2 (germline): LNHDA, SQIVND (reference sequence). The CDR3 contains 16 residues. Trimming removed 7 bases at V and 2 bases at J, with 20 bases between. CDR3 coding DNA: TGTGCCAGTACCATAGGGCGGGGGAAGGGAAACACTGAAGCTTTCTTT. Amino acid sequence: CASTIGRGKGNTEAFF. Full variable domain (missing parts from reference TRBV19 and TRBJ1-1): DGGITQSPKYLFRKEGQNVTLSCEQNLNHDAMYWYRQDPGQGLRLIYYSQIVNDFQKGDIAEGYSVSREKKESFPLTVTSAQKNPTAFYLCASTIGRGKGNTEAFFGQGTRLTVV.

The rearrangement links TRBV9 to TRBJ2-1; perhaps D is TRBD1 or TRBD2 (5 bases each). The CDR3 sequence is 15 residues long. V was trimmed by 0 bases and J by 2 bases, leaving 9 bases between them. Germline CDR1 reads SGDLS; CDR2 reads YYNGEE. The CDR3 nucleotides read TGTGCCAGCAGCGTAGCCGGGACCCCCTACAATGAGCAGTTCTTC. Translated, it gives CASSVAGTPYNEQFF.

This clone came up once. This chain joins TRBV2 and TRBJ2-7; D ambiguous. The V gene's germline CDR1 is SNHLY and CDR2 FYNNEI. Trimming cost V 8 bases and J 1 base, with 15 bases left between them. This CDR3 contains 14 residues. As DNA, the CDR3 is TGTGCCAGCTGTTCGAACACCAGATCCTACGAGCAGTACTTC. This encodes CASCSNTRSYEQYF.

This clone was recorded only once. V and J are TRBV27 and TRBJ1-1; 9 positions match TRBD1. V was pared by 2 bases and J by 1 base, with 5 bases of the junction left unmatched. Per the germline V gene, CDR1 is MNHEY and CDR2 is SMNVEV (reference sequence). This CDR3 spans 16 amino acids. CDR3 DNA: TGTGCCAGCAGTTTAGGACAGGGGCTCACGAACACTGAAGCTTTCTTT. Protein product: CASSLGQGLTNTEAFF.

The J gene is TRBJ2-7, the V gene TRBV10-3, with 7 bases that match TRBD1. Germline V CDR1 and CDR2: ENHRY, SYGVKD. With 2 bases clipped from V and 4 bases from J, the junction kept 5 bases outside the gene matches. The CDR3 covers 14 residues. The chain's CDR3 is CAISEARQGYEQYF. The CDR3 nucleotides read TGTGCCATCAGTGAGGCTAGACAGGGTTACGAGCAGTACTTC.

The chain has TRBV27 and TRBJ1-2; 8 nucleotides line up with TRBD1. The J segment lost 6 bases and the V segment lost 6 bases, leaving 6 bases of the junction unmatched. The length of the CDR3 is 13 residues. Germline CDR1 is MNHEY and CDR2 is SMNVEV (reference sequence). The CDR3 region has the DNA TGTGCCAGCAGCTCACCGGACAGGGATGGCTACACCTTC. Amino acid sequence: CASSSPDRDGYTF.

The CDR3 here is CASRTKFLDYGYTF. The DNA for the CDR3 is TGTGCCAGTAGGACGAAATTCCTCGACTATGGCTACACCTTC. The chain joins TRBV19 to TRBJ1-2, with D unresolved. Trimming left V 6 bases short and J 3 bases short, with 14 bases between. CDR3 size: 14 residues. Germline loops: CDR1 LNHDA, CDR2 SQIVND (reference sequence). Full variable domain (rest looked up from reference TRBV19 and TRBJ1-2): DGGITQSPKYLFRKEGQNVTLSCEQNLNHDAMYWYRQDPGQGLRLIYYSQIVNDFQKGDIAEGYSVSREKKESFPLTVTSAQKNPTAFYLCASRTKFLDYGYTFGSGTRLTVV.

The V and J genes are TRBV7-3 and TRBJ2-3, with 9 bases that match TRBD2. CDR1 is SGHTA, CDR2 FQGTGA, per germline. The J segment lost 9 bases and the V segment lost 2 bases, leaving 9 bases of the junction unmatched. The CDR3 runs 15 residues. Here the CDR3 reads CASSLGLAGEQTQYF. The CDR3 DNA follows: TGTGCCAGCAGCTTAGGATTAGCGGGAGAACAGACGCAGTATTTT.

The J gene is TRBJ2-2, the V gene TRBV9; D perhaps matches TRBD2 (5 bases). Germline values: CDR1 SGDLS, CDR2 YYNGEE. With 2 bases removed from V and 1 base from J, the gap between germline ends came to 12 bases. CDR3 size: 16 residues. The CDR3 region is CASSVSGLGNTGELFF. For the CDR3, the DNA is TGTGCCAGCAGCGTGAGCGGCCTGGGGAACACCGGGGAGCTGTTTTTT.

The chain carries TRBV4-2 and TRBJ1-1, with D uncertain. This CDR3 has 16 residues. V lost 1 base and J 3 bases, leaving 15 bases between the germline ends. Germline lookup yields CDR1 LGHNA and CDR2 YNFKEQ. CDR3 nucleotide sequence: TGTGCCAGCAGCCAAGTTCTGGGTGAGTACGACACTGAAGCTTTCTTT. Protein sequence: CASSQVLGEYDTEAFF.

The genes are TRBV6-4 and TRBJ2-6; TRBD1 is a possible D gene (5 bases). Per the germline V gene, CDR1 is MRHNA and CDR2 is SNTAGT. Trimming took off 6 bases at V and 0 bases at J, with 18 bases between the two ends. This CDR3 is built from 18 residues. The CDR3 region is CASSSGPEHRSGANVLTF. CDR3 in DNA: TGTGCCAGCAGCTCAGGGCCTGAACACCGCTCTGGGGCCAACGTCCTGACTTTC.

This chain connects TRBV6-6 to TRBJ2-7; 11 nucleotides align to TRBD2. J gave up 0 bases and V 6 bases, and 4 bases lay outside the gene matches. CDR1 is MNHNY and CDR2 is SVGAGI in the germline V gene (reference sequence). This CDR3 has 15 amino acids. CDR3 protein: CASSITSGSSYEQYF. CDR3 nucleotide sequence: TGTGCCAGCAGCATAACTAGCGGGAGCTCCTACGAGCAGTACTTC.

This sequence joins TRBV4-1 and TRBJ1-2; weak D call: TRBD1 (5 bases). V lost 2 bases to trimming and J lost 4 bases, with 14 bases between them. The germline V gene has CDR1 MGHRA and CDR2 YSYEKL. The CDR3 is 15 amino acids. CDR3 region: CASSQPQGFSYGYTF. CDR3 bases: TGCGCCAGCAGCCAACCTCAGGGATTCTCCTATGGCTACACCTTC.

This clone has a handful of counts. J is TRBJ1-2 and V is TRBV6-1; D gene ambiguous. The CDR3 is 15 amino acids. In germline, CDR1 is MNHNS, CDR2 SASEGT. V lost 2 bases and J lost 4, with 14 bases in between. CDR3 loop: CASSEPVGGPYGYTF. DNA for the CDR3: TGTGCCAGCAGTGAACCTGTGGGAGGGCCCTATGGCTACACCTTC.

The CDR3 reads CASSEYPWQGRNNYNQPQHF. For the CDR3, the DNA is TGTGCCAGCAGTGAGTACCCTTGGCAGGGGCGTAACAATTACAATCAGCCCCAGCATTTT. This sequence joins TRBV6-1 and TRBJ1-5, with D perhaps TRBD1 (6 bases). The CDR3 contains 20 residues. Germline V gives CDR1 MNHNS, CDR2 SASEGT. V was clipped by 3 bases and J by 3 bases, with 27 bases between them.

This clone was seen only once. The chain is built from TRBV19 and TRBJ2-7, with unresolved D. Germline loops: CDR1 LNHDA, CDR2 SQIVND (reference sequence). V lost 5 bases and J 7 bases, leaving 15 bases between the germline ends. The CDR3 sequence is 13 residues long. The CDR3 region is CASSPTGLVEQYF. The CDR3 DNA is TGTGCCAGTAGTCCAACGGGTTTGGTAGAGCAGTACTTC.

This rearrangement joins TRBV7-8 to TRBJ1-1; 8 nucleotides align to TRBD1. V lost 2 bases, J lost 5 bases, and 10 bases stayed unmatched. The germline V gene has CDR1 SGHVS and CDR2 FQNEAQ. There are 16 residues in the CDR3. The CDR3 region has the DNA TGTGCCAGCAGCTTATTGGGTGCAGGGGGCGAGACTGAAGCTTTCTTT. This translates into CASSLLGAGGETEAFF.

The chain employs TRBV14 and TRBJ1-1, with D unresolved. V gave up 0 bases and J gave up 4 bases, with 18 bases separating them. The CDR3 is 17 residues long. In germline, CDR1 is SGHDN, CDR2 FVKESK. CDR3 amino acids: CASSQDPYYYLGTEAFF. The CDR3 nucleotides read TGTGCCAGCAGCCAAGATCCCTATTATTATCTTGGCACTGAAGCTTTCTTT.

The V call is TRBV5-6, the J call TRBJ2-7; a possible D gene is TRBD2 (6 bases). V shed 5 bases and J shed 7 bases, with 13 bases lying between them. Germline CDR1 is SGHDT and CDR2 is YYEEEE. This CDR3 is 12 amino acids long. CDR3 DNA: TGTGCCAGCAGACCCGAGGCGGGAGAGCAGTACTTC. Amino acid sequence: CASRPEAGEQYF.